Listed here are 15 T cell receptor beta chains from one sample, sequenced in a study of cytomegalovirus exposure and HLA in healthy donors (dated by TCRdb to the late 2010s). Preparation of the library involved the immunoSEQ multiplex PCR assay. In its TCRdb copy, this immuneACCESS table keeps in-frame sequences only and misses some clones. Where compared with another copy, unresolved V genes explain less than half of these, and the others have no known cause. Within this sample are roughly 220,000 clones, with 90% to 95% of them counted one time only. Of the sample, more than 0.85% falls within the top ten clones. The sequenced material came from PBMCs. Receptor source: a woman aged 18-29 years in good health and CMV-seronegative.

The chain links TRBV6-6 to TRBJ2-3, with D tentatively TRBD2 (6 bases). This CDR3 is built from 13 residues. Germline V gene lookup returns CDR1 MNHNY and CDR2 SVGAGI (reference sequence). The germline V and J ends were trimmed by 7 bases and 0 bases, with 8 bases remaining between them. CDR3 in DNA: TGTGCCAGCATGCGGGGAAGCACAGATACGCAGTATTTT. It encodes CASMRGSTDTQYF.

The rearrangement uses TRBV4-1 and TRBJ1-1, with 7 bases lining up with TRBD1. V shed 5 bases, J shed 2 bases, and the junction held 14 bases outside the gene matches. Germline-derived CDR1 and CDR2 are MGHRA and YSYEKL. The CDR3 spans 17 residues. Here the CDR3 reads CASSNNIVGTANTEAFF. The CDR3 DNA follows: TGCGCCAGCAGCAATAACATCGTCGGGACAGCAAACACTGAAGCTTTCTTT.

V and J are TRBV27 and TRBJ1-4; TRBD1 might be the D (6 bases). The V end was cut by 9 bases, the J end by 8 bases, with 16 bases between. Germline V gene data show CDR1 as MNHEY and CDR2 as SMNVEV (reference sequence). CDR3 length equals 13 residues. CDR3 nucleotides: TGTGCCAGGGATTCAGGGGTCGGCGAAAAACTGTTTTTT. This translates into CARDSGVGEKLFF. The variable domain in full, with the rest retrieved from reference TRBV27 and TRBJ1-4, is EAQVTQNPRYLITVTGKKLTVTCSQNMNHEYMSWYRQDPGLGLRQIYYSMNVEVTDKGDVPEGYKVSRKEKRNFPLILESPSPNQTSLYFCARDSGVGEKLFFGSGTQLSVL.

The table lists this clone with a count of one. The gene calls are TRBV2 and TRBJ1-2; a possible D gene is TRBD1 (5 bases). V shed 6 bases and J shed 4 bases, with 15 bases lying between them. The CDR3 covers 14 residues. The V gene's germline CDR1 is SNHLY and CDR2 FYNNEI. CDR3 protein: CASRRLGARYGYTF. In DNA, the CDR3 is TGTGCCAGCAGGAGGCTAGGGGCTCGCTATGGCTACACCTTC.

This clone has more than one count but fewer than ten. This rearrangement joins TRBV10-3 to TRBJ2-7; 8 bases are a match to TRBD2. This CDR3 has 13 residues. Germline V CDR1 and CDR2: ENHRY, SYGVKD. The trim removed 5 bases at V and 4 bases at J, leaving 4 bases unmatched. The CDR3 nucleotides read TGTGCCATCAGTAGCGGGAGAGCGTACGAGCAGTACTTC. It is translated as CAISSGRAYEQYF.

This chain joins TRBV2 and TRBJ2-7; 11 bases agree with TRBD2. The CDR3 runs 15 residues. Germline V gene data show CDR1 as SNHLY and CDR2 as FYNNEI. After removal of 7 bases from V and 1 base from J, the junction contained 6 bases not matched to a gene. CDR3 loop: CASTKGLADSYEQYF. The CDR3 DNA reads as TGTGCCAGCACCAAGGGACTAGCGGATTCCTACGAGCAGTACTTC. The complete variable domain, with remaining parts taken from reference TRBV2 and TRBJ2-7, reads EPEVTQTPSHQVTQMGQEVILRCVPISNHLYFYWYRQILGQKVEFLVSFYNNEISEKSEIFDDQFSVERPDGSNFTLKIRSTKLEDSAMYFCASTKGLADSYEQYFGPGTRLTVT.

The chain carries TRBV19 and TRBJ1-3; D is possibly TRBD1 (5 bases). The germline CDR1 and CDR2 sequences are LNHDA and SQIVND (reference sequence). The length of the CDR3 is 15 residues. V was clipped by 7 bases and J by 0 bases, with 13 bases between them. CDR3 amino acids: CASTLGQSSGNTIYF. CDR3 bases: TGTGCCAGTACCTTGGGGCAGAGCTCTGGAAACACCATATATTTT.

V gene TRBV7-9 combines with J gene TRBJ1-5; D not resolved. Trimming cost V 5 bases and J 3 bases, with 14 bases left between them. This CDR3 is 15 amino acids long. CDR1 and CDR2 (germline): SEHNR, FQNEAQ (reference sequence). Written as DNA, the CDR3 is TGTGCCAGCAGCCGAGGGAGGGAGGCCAATCAGCCCCAGCATTTT. Translation: CASSRGREANQPQHF.

The V gene is TRBV5-8, the J gene TRBJ1-2; TRBD1 matches at 9 bases. The germline V gene has CDR1 SGHTS and CDR2 YDEGEE. The CDR3 extends over 14 amino acids. V was clipped by 4 bases and J by 0 bases; unmatched bases: 1. In DNA form, the CDR3 reads TGTGCCAGCAGCCGGACAGGGGCTAACTATGGCTACACCTTC. Residues: CASSRTGANYGYTF.

In DNA form, the CDR3 reads TGTGCCTTGACTAGTTCTACAGATACGCAGTATTTT. As protein: CALTSSTDTQYF. V usage is TRBV30 and J usage is TRBJ2-3; a weak D match, TRBD2 (6 bases). The V end lost 7 bases, the J end lost 3 bases, and 11 bases lay between the germline ends. The CDR3 extends over 12 amino acids. Germline values: CDR1 GTSNPN, CDR2 SVGIG (reference sequence).

This clone was found a few times. The V gene is TRBV9, the J gene TRBJ2-7, with TRBD2 identical over 8 bases. Unmatched junction bases numbered 0, after V lost 2 bases and J lost 2 bases. From germline, CDR1 is SGDLS and CDR2 YYNGEE. CDR3 length: 13 residues. The CDR3 region has the DNA TGTGCCAGCAGCGTTAGCGGGGCCTACGAGCAGTACTTC. It specifies CASSVSGAYEQYF.

The rearrangement links TRBV19 to TRBJ1-5; possible D gene TRBD1, 6 bases. The CDR3 extends over 17 amino acids. Germline assignment: CDR1 LNHDA and CDR2 SQIVND (reference sequence). V lost 4 bases to trimming and J lost 3 bases, with 19 bases between them. This CDR3 reads CASSSTRTGYANQPQHF. Written as DNA, the CDR3 is TGTGCCAGTAGTAGTACTCGAACAGGGTACGCCAATCAGCCCCAGCATTTT. The full variable domain, rest sourced from reference TRBV19 and TRBJ1-5, is DGGITQSPKYLFRKEGQNVTLSCEQNLNHDAMYWYRQDPGQGLRLIYYSQIVNDFQKGDIAEGYSVSREKKESFPLTVTSAQKNPTAFYLCASSSTRTGYANQPQHFGDGTRLSIL.

The chain has TRBV6-1 and TRBJ2-3; 8 nucleotides align to TRBD2. V lost 1 base to trimming and J lost 2 bases; unmatched junction nucleotides: 11. The CDR3 is made up of 18 amino acids. Per the germline V gene, CDR1 is MNHNS and CDR2 is SASEGT. CDR3 bases: TGTGCCAGCAGTGAAGGTGCCCCACTAGCGGTGTCCACAGATACGCAGTATTTT. This encodes CASSEGAPLAVSTDTQYF.

The chain combines TRBV7-8 with TRBJ1-6; 7 bases are shared with TRBD1. Trimming at V came to 5 bases and at J to 7 bases, leaving 11 bases not matched to a gene. This CDR3 contains 16 residues. The V gene's germline CDR1 is SGHVS and CDR2 FQNEAQ. The CDR3: CASSTLPGQQNSPLHF. Written as DNA, the CDR3 is TGTGCCAGCAGCACACTCCCGGGACAGCAAAATTCACCCCTCCACTTT.

The chain is built from TRBV10-3 and TRBJ2-5; 8 bases are shared with TRBD1. Germline lookup yields CDR1 ENHRY and CDR2 SYGVKD. The CDR3 is 16 residues long. Losses at the gene ends were 3 bases for V and 5 bases for J; bases not matched to a gene: 11. CDR3 amino acids: CAISEGQGPIRETQYF. CDR3 nucleotides: TGTGCCATCAGTGAAGGACAGGGACCCATACGGGAGACCCAGTACTTC.